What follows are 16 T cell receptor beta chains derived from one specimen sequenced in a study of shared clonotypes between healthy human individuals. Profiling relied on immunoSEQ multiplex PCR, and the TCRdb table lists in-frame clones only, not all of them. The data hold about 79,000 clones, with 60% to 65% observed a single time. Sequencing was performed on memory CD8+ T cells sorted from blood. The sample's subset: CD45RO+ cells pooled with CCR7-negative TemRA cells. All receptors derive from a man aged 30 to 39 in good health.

CDR3 amino acids: CASSVGTGTFIGEQFF. DNA of the CDR3: TGTGCCAGCAGTGTTGGAACCGGGACTTTTATCGGTGAGCAGTTCTTC. The V gene is TRBV27, the J gene TRBJ2-1; maybe TRBD2 (6 bases). V was pared by 5 bases and J by 9 bases, with 23 bases between. Per germline, CDR1 MNHEY and CDR2 SMNVEV (reference sequence). CDR3 size: 16 residues.

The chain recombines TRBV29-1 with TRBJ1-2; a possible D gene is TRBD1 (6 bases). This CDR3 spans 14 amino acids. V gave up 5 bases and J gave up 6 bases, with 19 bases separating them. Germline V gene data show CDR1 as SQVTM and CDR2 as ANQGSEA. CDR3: CSVSHRVNIHGYTF. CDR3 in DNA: TGCAGCGTTTCCCACAGGGTAAATATCCATGGCTACACCTTC. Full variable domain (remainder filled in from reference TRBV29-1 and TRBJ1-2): SAVISQKPSRDICQRGTSLTIQCQVDSQVTMMFWYRQQPGQSLTLIATANQGSEATYESGFVIDKFPISRPNLTFSTLTVSNMSPEDSSIYLCSVSHRVNIHGYTFGSGTRLTVV.

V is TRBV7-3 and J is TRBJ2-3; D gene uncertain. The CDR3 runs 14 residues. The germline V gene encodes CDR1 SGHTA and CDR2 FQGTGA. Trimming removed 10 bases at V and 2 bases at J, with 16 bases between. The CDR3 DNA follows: TGTGCCACCGCCGGTGGCGGAGACACAGATACGCAGTATTTT. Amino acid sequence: CATAGGGDTDTQYF.

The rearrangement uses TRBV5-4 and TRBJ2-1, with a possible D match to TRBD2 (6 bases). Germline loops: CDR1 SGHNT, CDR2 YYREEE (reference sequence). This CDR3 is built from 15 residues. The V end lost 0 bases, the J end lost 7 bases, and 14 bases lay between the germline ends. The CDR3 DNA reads TGTGCCAGCAGCTTGGCCCCGGGAGTGTTAAATGAGCAGTTCTTC. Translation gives CASSLAPGVLNEQFF.

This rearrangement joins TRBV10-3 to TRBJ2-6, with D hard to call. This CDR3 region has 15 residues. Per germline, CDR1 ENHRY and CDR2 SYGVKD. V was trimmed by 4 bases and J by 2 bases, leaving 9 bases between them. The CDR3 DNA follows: TGTGCCATCAGTGGGGTAGGGACTGGGGCCAACGTCCTGACTTTC. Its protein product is CAISGVGTGANVLTF.

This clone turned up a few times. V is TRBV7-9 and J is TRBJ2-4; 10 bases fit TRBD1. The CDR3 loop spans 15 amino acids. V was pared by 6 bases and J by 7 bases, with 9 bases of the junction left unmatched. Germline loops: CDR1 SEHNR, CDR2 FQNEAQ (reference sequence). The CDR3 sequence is CASRPPTGGGNIQYF. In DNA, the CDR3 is TGTGCCAGCAGACCACCGACAGGGGGCGGGAACATTCAGTACTTC.

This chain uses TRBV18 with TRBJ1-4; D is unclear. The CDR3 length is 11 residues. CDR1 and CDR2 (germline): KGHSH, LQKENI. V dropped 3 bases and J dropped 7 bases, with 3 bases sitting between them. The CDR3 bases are TGTGCCAGCTCACCGAGTGAAAAACTGTTTTTT. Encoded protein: CASSPSEKLFF.

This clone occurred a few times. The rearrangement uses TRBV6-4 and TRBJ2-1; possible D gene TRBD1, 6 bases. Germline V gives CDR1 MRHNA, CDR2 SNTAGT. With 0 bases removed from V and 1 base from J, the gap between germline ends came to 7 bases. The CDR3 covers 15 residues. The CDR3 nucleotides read TGTGCCAGCAGTGACTCTACAGGGTCCTACAATGAGCAGTTCTTC. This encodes CASSDSTGSYNEQFF.

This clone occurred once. In nucleotides, the CDR3 is TGTGCCAGCAGCCAAGCCTTTGCGCGGGGTAGTACAGATACGCAGTATTTT. It encodes CASSQAFARGSTDTQYF. The chain has TRBV14 and TRBJ2-3, with D maybe TRBD2 (6 bases). The CDR3 is 17 residues long. The germline V gene has CDR1 SGHDN and CDR2 FVKESK. Trimming removed 1 base from V and 3 bases from J, with 17 bases in between.

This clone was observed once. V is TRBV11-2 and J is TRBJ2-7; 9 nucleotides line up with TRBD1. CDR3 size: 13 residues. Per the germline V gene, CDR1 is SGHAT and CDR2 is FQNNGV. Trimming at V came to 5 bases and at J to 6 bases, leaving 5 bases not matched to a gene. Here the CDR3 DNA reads TGTGCCAGCAGCCAGGGACAGGGAAGCGAGCAGTACTTC. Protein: CASSQGQGSEQYF.

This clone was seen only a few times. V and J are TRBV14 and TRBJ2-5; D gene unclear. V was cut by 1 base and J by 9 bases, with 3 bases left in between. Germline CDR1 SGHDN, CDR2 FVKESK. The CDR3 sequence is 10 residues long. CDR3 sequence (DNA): TGTGCCAGCAGCCAAGTCCCCCAGTACTTC. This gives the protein CASSQVPQYF.

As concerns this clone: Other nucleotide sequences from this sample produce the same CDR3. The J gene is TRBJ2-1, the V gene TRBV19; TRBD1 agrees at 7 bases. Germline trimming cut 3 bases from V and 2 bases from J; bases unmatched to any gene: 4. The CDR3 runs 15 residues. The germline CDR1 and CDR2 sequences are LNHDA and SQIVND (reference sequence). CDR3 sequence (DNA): TGTGCCAGTAGTATCTGGGACAGTACCTACAATGAGCAGTTCTTC. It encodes CASSIWDSTYNEQFF.

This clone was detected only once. The CDR3 bases are TGTGCCAGCAGTCCCAGAAACAATGAGCAGTTCTTC. This codes for CASSPRNNEQFF. This chain uses TRBV6-1 with TRBJ2-1; D ambiguous. Trimming left V 5 bases short and J 5 bases short, with 7 bases between. CDR1 and CDR2 from the germline V gene are MNHNS and SASEGT. The CDR3 totals 12 residues.

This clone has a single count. The DNA for the CDR3 is TGTGCCAGCACGGTCAGGGGGCGTAGGACTGGCTACACCTTC. Encoded protein: CASTVRGRRTGYTF. J is TRBJ1-2 and V is TRBV5-6; 8 positions match TRBD1. V gave up 6 bases and J gave up 7 bases; unmatched junction bases: 11. The CDR3 is made up of 14 amino acids. Germline values: CDR1 SGHDT, CDR2 YYEEEE.

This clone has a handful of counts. The CDR3 sequence is CASSVAVRGDEQFF. In DNA form, the CDR3 reads TGTGCCAGCTCAGTCGCGGTTAGGGGTGATGAGCAGTTCTTC. The V gene is TRBV18, the J gene TRBJ2-1; weak D call: TRBD1 (5 bases). The germline CDR1 and CDR2 sequences are KGHSH and LQKENI. CDR3 length: 14 residues. The V gene lost 5 bases and the J gene lost 8 bases, with 16 bases spanning the gap.

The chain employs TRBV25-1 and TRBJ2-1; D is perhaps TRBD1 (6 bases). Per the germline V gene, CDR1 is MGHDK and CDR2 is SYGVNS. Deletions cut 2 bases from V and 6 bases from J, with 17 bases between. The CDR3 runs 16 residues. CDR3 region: CASSEPGGQLGNEQFF. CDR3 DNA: TGTGCCAGCAGTGAACCAGGAGGACAGCTGGGCAATGAGCAGTTCTTC.